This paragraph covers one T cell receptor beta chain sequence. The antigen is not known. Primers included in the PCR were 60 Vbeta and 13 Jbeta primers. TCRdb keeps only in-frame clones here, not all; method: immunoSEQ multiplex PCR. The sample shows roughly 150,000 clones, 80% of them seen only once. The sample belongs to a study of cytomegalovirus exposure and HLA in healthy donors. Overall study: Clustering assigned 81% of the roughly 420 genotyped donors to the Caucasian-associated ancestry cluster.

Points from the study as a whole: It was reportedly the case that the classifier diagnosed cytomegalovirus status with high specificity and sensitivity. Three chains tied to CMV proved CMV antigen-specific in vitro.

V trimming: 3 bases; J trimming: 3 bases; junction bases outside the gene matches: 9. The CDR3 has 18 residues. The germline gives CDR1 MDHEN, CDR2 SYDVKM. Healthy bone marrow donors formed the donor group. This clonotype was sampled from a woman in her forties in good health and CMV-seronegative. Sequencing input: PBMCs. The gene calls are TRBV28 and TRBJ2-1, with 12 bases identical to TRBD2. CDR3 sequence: CASSFHPTSGRYYNEQFF. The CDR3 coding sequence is TGTGCCAGCAGTTTCCACCCTACTAGCGGGAGGTACTACAATGAGCAGTTCTTC.